This TCR beta chain was retrieved from a study of blood T cells in healthy people across ages. For the second PCR, which ran for about 6 to 11 cycles, a sample-barcoded 5' primer and a J-beta primer mix were used. TCRdb passed the 5' RACE reads through MiXCR, listing each CDR3 protein once. The profile covers 800,000 or so distinct CDR3 sequences, with around 68% appearing a single time and roughly 26% taken by the ten largest. Turning to this clonotype: As yet, its antigen is unknown.

Study-level results: In long-lived donors, naive CD4+ cell counts and diversity exceeded those of aged donors. Significant beta diversity loss was already apparent by age approximately 37, declining roughly linearly. Unsorted PBMC input precluded a conclusive naive versus antigen-experienced comparison.

CDR1 is KGHSH, CDR2 LQKENI, per germline. The CDR3 totals 17 residues. V trimming: 3 bases; J trimming: 2 bases; junction bases outside the gene matches: 9. V usage is TRBV18 and J usage is TRBJ2-4; 8 nucleotides agree with TRBD1. This receptor was identified in a man younger than 45 in good health. Material for sequencing was blood. CDR3 nucleotides: TGTGCCAGCTCACCGCCCGGGACAGGTCCAACCAAAAACATTCAGTACTTC. It specifies CASSPPGTGPTKNIQYF. Complete variable domain (other parts from reference TRBV18 and TRBJ2-4): NAGVMQNPRHLVRRRGQEARLRCSPMKGHSHVYWYRQLPEEGLKFMVYLQKENIIDESGMPKERFSAEFPKEGPSILRIQQVVRGDSAAYFCASSPPGTGPTKNIQYFGAGTRLSVL.